One TCR beta chain is described in this entry. Its antigen is not identified. The data belong to a study of cytomegalovirus exposure and HLA in healthy donors. Use of 60 Vbeta and 13 Jbeta primers characterized the PCR. Sequencing used immunoSEQ multiplex PCR; TCRdb keeps in-frame clones, though not all of them. The sample records roughly 220,000 clones, roughly 80% being singletons. Study-level points and caveats: Later analysis associated a missense DCLRE1C variant with TCR beta V- and J-gene trimming. There were several of the most significant clusters that appeared linked to common viral pathogens in a later analysis.

Trimming cost V 3 bases and J 6 bases, with 14 bases left between them. Germline V gives CDR1 SNHLY, CDR2 FYNNEI. This CDR3 comprises 14 residues. V gene TRBV2 combines with J gene TRBJ2-5, with a weak D call TRBD1 (6 bases). Specimen: PBMCs. This clonotype was sampled from a man aged 30-40 years in good health and CMV-seronegative. The CDR3 sequence: CASSDPGDRKTQYF. In DNA form, the CDR3 reads TGTGCCAGCAGTGATCCAGGGGATAGGAAGACCCAGTACTTC.